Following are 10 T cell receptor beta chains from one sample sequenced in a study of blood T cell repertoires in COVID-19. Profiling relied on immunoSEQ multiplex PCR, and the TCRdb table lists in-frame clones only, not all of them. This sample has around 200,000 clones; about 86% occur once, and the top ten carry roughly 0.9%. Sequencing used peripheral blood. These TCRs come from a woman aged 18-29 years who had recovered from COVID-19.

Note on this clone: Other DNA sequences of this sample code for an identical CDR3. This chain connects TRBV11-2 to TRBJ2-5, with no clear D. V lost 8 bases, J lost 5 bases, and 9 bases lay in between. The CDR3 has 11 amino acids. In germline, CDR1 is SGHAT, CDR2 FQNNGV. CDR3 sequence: CASSRGETQYF. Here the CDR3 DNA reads TGTGCCAGCTCCAGAGGCGAGACCCAGTACTTC.

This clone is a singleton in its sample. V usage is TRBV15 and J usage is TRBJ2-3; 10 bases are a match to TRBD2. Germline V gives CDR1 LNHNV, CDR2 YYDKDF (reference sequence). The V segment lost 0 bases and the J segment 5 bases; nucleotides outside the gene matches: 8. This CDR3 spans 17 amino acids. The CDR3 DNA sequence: TGTGCCACCAGCAGAGAAGGCCCAGCGGGAGGGGGAGATACGCAGTATTTT. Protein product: CATSREGPAGGGDTQYF.

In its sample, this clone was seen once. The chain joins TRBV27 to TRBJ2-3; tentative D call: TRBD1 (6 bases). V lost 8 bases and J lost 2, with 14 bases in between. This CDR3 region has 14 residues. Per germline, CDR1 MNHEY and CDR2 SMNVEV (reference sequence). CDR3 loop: CASRPTGFTDTQYF. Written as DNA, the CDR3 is TGTGCCAGCCGACCGACAGGTTTCACAGATACGCAGTATTTT.

The CDR3 sequence: CASSVTGGGNTEAFF. The DNA for the CDR3 is TGTGCCAGCTCAGTCACAGGGGGCGGGAACACTGAAGCTTTCTTT. The chain carries TRBV18 and TRBJ1-1; 9 bases map to TRBD1. This CDR3 region has 15 residues. The V gene's germline CDR1 is KGHSH and CDR2 LQKENI. V was pared by 5 bases and J by 1 base, with 5 bases of the junction left unmatched.

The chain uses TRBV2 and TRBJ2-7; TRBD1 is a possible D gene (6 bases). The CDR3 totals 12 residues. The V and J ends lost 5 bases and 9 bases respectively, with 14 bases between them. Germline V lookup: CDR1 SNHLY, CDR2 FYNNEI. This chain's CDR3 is CASSWDKEAQYV. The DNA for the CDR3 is TGTGCCAGCAGTTGGGACAAGGAAGCGCAGTACGTC.

This chain's CDR3 is CASSLIRGGSNEQFF. The CDR3 bases are TGTGCCAGCAGCTTAATCCGCGGGGGTTCCAATGAGCAGTTCTTC. This rearrangement joins TRBV7-3 to TRBJ2-1, with 7 bases aligning to TRBD2. Trimming cost V 1 base and J 6 bases; bases outside gene matches: 6. The CDR3 is made up of 15 amino acids. The germline CDR1 and CDR2 sequences are SGHTA and FQGTGA.

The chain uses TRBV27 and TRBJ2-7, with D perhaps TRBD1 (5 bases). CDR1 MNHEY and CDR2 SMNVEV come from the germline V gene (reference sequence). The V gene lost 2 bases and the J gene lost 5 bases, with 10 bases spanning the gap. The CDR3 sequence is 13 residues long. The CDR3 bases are TGTGCCAGCAGTTTACAGGGTAGCCACGAGCAGTACTTC. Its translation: CASSLQGSHEQYF.

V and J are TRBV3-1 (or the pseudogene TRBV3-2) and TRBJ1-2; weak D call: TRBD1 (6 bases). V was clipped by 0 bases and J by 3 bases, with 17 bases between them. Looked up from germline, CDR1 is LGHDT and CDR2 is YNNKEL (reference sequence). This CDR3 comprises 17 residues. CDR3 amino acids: CASSQEFHREGDYGYTF. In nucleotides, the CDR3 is TGTGCCAGCAGCCAAGAATTTCACAGGGAAGGGGACTATGGCTACACCTTC.

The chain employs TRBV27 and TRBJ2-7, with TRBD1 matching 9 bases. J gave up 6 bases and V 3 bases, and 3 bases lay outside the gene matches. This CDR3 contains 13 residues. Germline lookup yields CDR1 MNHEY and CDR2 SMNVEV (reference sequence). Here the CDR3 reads CASSLGTGSEQYV. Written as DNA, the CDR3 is TGTGCCAGCAGTTTGGGGACAGGGTCCGAGCAGTACGTC.

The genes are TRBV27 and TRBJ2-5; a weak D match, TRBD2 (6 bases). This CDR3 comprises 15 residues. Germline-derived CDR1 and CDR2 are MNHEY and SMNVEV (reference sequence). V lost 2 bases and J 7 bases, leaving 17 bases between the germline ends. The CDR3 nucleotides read TGTGCCAGCAGTTTAGCTGGAGGGTACCTAGGGACCCAGTACTTC. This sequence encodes CASSLAGGYLGTQYF.